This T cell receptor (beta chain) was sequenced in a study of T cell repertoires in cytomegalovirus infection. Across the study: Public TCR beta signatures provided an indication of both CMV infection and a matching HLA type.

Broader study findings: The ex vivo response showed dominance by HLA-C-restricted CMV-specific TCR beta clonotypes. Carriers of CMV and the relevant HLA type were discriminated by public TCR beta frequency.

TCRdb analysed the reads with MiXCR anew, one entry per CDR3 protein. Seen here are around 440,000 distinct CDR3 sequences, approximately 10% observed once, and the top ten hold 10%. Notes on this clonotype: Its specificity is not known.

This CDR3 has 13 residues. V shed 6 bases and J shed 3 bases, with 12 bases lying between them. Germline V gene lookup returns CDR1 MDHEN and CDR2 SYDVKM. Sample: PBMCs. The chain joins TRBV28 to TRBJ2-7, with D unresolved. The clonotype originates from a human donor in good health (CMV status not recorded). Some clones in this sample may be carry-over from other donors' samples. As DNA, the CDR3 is TGTGCCAGCAGGCCCCATCTGTTCTACGAGCAGTACTTC. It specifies CASRPHLFYEQYF.